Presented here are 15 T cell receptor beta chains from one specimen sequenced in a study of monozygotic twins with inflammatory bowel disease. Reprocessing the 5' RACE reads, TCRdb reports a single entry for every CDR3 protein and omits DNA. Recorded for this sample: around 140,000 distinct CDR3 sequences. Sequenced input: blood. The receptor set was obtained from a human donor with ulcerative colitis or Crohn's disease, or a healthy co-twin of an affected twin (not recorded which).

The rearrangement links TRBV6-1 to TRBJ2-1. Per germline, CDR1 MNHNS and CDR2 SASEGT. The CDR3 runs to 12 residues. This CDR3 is CASSIRDNEQFF.

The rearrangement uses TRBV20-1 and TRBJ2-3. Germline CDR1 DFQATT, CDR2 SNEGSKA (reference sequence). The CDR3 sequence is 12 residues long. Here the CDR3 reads CSARDGVGTQYF.

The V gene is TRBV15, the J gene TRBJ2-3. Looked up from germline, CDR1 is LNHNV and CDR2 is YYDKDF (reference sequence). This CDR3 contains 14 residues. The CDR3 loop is CATSRAQYTDTQYF.

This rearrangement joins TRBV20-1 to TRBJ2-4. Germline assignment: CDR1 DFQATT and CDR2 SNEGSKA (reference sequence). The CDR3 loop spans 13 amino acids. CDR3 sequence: CSAREIAKNIQYF.

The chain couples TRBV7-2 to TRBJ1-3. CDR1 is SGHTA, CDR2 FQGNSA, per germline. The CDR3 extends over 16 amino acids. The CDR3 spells CASSLNGVISGNTIYF.

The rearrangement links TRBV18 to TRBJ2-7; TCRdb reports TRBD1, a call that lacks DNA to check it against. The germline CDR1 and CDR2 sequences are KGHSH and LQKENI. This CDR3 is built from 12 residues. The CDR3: CASSRDFNEQYF.

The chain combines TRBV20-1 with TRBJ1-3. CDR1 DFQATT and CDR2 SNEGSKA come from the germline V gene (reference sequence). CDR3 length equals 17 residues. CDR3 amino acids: CSASLGSRLHSGNTIYF.

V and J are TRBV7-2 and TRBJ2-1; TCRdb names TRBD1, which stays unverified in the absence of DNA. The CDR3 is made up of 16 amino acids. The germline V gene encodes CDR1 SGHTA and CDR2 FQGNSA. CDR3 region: CASSLRQGGAYNEQFF.

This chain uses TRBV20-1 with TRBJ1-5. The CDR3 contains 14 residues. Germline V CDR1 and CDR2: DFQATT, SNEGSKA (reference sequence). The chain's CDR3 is CSARDSNSNQPQHF.

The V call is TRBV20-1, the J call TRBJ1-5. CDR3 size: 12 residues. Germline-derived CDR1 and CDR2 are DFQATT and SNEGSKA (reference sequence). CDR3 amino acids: CSANMRNQPQHF.

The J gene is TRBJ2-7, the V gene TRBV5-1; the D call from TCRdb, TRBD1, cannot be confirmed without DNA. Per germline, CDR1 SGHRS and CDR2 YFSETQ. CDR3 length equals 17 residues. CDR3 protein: CASSLRRQGHIAYEQYF.

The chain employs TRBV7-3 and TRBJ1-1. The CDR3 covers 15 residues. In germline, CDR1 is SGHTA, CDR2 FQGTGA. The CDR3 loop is CASSLILVGNTEAFF.

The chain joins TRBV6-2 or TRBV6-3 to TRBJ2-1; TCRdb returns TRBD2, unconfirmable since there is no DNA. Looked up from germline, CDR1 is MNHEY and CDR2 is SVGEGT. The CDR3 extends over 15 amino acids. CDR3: CASSYSGGGANEQFF.

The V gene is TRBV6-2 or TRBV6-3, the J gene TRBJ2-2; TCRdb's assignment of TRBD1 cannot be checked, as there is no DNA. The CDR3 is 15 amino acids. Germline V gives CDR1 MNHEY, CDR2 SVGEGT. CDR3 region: CAGQDSVSNAGELFF.

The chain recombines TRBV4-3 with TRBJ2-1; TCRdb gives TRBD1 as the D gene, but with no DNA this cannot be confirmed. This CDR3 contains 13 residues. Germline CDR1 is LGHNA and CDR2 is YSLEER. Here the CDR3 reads CACSQATRGEQFF.